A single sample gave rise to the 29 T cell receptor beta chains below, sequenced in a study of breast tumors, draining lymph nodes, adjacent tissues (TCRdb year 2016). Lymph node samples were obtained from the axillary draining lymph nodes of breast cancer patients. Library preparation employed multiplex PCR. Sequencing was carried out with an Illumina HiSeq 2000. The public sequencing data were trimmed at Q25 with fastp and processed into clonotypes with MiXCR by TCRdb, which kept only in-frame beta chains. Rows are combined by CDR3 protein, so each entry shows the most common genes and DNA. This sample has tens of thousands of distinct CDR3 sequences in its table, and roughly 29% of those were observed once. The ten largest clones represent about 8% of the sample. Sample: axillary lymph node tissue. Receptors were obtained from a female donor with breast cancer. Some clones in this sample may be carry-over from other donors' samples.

In DNA, the CDR3 is TGTGCCAGCAGCGGCGCTAGCGGTGAGACCCAGTACTTC. It translates to CASSGASGETQYF. The J gene is TRBJ2-5, the V gene TRBV9, with 7 bases fitting TRBD2. V lost 3 bases to trimming and J lost 5 bases; unmatched junction nucleotides: 4. CDR3 length: 13 residues. Germline CDR1 SGDLS, CDR2 YYNGEE.

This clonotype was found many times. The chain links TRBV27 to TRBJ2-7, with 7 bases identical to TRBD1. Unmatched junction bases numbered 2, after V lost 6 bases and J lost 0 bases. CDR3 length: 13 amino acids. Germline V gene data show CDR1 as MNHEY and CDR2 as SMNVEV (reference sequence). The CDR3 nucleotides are TGTGCCAGCAGGACAGGGAGCTCCTACGAGCAGTACTTC. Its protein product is CASRTGSSYEQYF.

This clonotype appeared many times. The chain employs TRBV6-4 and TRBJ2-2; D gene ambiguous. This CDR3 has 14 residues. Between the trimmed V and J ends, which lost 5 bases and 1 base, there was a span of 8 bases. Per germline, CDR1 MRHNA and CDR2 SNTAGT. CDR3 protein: CASSRWGNTGELFF. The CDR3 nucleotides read TGTGCCAGCAGTCGATGGGGGAACACCGGGGAGCTGTTTTTT.

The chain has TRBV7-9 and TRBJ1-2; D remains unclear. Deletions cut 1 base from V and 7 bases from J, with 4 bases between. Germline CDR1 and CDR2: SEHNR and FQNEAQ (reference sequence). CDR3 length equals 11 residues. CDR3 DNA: TGTGCCAGCAGCTTAGGGCCTGGCTACACCTTC. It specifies CASSLGPGYTF.

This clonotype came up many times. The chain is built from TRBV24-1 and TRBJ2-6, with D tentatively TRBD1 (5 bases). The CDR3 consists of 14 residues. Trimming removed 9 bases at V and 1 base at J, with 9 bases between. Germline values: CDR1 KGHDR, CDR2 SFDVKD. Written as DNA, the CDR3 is TGTGCCACCGGGCAGGGATCTGGGGCCAACGTCCTGACTTTC. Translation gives CATGQGSGANVLTF.

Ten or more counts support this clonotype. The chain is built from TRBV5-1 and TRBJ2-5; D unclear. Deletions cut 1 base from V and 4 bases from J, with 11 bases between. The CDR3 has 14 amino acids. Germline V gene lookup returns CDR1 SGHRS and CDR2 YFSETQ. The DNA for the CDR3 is TGCGCCAGCAGCTTGCACCCAGATGGAGAGACCCAGTACTTC. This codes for CASSLHPDGETQYF.

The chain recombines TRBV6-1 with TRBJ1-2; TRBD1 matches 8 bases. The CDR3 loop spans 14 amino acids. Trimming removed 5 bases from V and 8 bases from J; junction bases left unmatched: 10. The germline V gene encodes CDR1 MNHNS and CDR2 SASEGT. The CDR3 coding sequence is TGTGCCAGCAGTCAACCGCCAGGGGGCAGCGGCTACACCTTC. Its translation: CASSQPPGGSGYTF.

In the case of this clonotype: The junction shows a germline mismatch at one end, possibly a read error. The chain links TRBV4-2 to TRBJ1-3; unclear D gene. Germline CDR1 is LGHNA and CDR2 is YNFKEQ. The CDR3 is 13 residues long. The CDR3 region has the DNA TGTGCCAGCAGCCAAAGCCAGCCAAACGCCATATATTTT. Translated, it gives CASSQSQPNAIYF.

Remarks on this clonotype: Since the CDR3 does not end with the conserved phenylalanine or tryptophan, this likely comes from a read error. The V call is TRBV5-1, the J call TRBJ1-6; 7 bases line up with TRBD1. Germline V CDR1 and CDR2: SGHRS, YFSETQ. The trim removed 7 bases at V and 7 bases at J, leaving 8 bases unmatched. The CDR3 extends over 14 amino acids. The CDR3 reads CASGAGQRNSPLHI. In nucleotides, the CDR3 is TGCGCCAGCGGCGCGGGACAGCGGAATTCACCCCTCCACATT.

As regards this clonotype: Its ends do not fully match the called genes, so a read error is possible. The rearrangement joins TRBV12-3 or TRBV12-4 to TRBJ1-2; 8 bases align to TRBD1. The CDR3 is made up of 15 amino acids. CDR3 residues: CASRAGQGWYYGYTF. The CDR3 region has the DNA TGCGCCAGCAGGGCTGGACAGGGTTGGTACTATGGCTACACCTTC.

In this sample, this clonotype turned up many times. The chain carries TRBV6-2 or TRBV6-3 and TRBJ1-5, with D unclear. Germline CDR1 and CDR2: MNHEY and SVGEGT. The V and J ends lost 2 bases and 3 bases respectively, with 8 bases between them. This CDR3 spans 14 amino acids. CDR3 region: CASSYGRVNQPQHF. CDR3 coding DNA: TGTGCCAGCAGTTACGGCCGGGTCAATCAGCCCCAGCATTTT.

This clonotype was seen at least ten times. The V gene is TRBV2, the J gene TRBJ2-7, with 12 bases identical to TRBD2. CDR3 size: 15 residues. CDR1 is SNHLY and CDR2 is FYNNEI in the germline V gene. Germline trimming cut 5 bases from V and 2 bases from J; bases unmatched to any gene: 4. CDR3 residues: CASSPPSGRAYEQYF. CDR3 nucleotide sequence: TGTGCCAGCAGTCCTCCTAGCGGGAGGGCCTACGAGCAGTACTTC. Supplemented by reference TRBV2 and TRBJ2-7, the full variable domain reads EPEVTQTPSHQVTQMGQEVILRCVPISNHLYFYWYRQILGQKVEFLVSFYNNEISEKSEIFDDQFSVERPDGSNFTLKIRSTKLEDSAMYFCASSPPSGRAYEQYFGPGTRLTVT.

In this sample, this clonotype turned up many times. CDR3 nucleotides: TGTGCCAGCAGCTCCATGTTAGCGGGAGTAGCGGATACGCAGTATTTT. Protein sequence: CASSSMLAGVADTQYF. The gene calls are TRBV11-2 and TRBJ2-3; 9 bases line up with TRBD2. The CDR3 has 16 residues. CDR1 and CDR2 from the germline V gene are SGHAT and FQNNGV. Trimming cost V 4 bases and J 6 bases; bases outside gene matches: 11.

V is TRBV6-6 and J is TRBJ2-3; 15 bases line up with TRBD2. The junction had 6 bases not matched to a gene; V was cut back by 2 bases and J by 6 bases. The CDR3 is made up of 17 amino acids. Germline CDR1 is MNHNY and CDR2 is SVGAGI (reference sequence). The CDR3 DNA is TGTGCCAGCAGTTACGGCGGGACTAGCGGGAGGTCGGATACGCAGTATTTT. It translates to CASSYGGTSGRSDTQYF.

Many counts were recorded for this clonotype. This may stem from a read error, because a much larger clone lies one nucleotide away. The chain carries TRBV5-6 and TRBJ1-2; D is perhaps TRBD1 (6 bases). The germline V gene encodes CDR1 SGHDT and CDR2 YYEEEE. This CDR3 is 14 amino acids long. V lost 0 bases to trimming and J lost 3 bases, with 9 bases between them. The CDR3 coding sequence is TGTGCCAGCAGCTTGGGGGACACATACTATGGCTACACCTTC. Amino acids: CASSLGDTYYGYTF.

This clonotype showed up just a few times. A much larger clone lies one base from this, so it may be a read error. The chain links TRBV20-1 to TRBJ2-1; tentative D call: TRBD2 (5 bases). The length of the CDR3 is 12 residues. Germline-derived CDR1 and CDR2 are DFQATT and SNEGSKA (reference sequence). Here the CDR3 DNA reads TGCAGTGCTAGCGGGAACTACAATGAGCCGTTCTTC. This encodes CSASGNYNEPFF.

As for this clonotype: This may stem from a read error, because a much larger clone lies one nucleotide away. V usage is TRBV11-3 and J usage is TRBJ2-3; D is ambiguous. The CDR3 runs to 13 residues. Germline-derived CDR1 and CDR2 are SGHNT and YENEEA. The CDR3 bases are TGTGCCAGCAGCGGTCACATCACAGCTACGCAGTATTTT. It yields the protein CASSGHITATQYF.

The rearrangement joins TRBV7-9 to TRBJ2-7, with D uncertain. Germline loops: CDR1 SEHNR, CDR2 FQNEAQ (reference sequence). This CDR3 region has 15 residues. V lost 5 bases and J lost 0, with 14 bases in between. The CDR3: CASSPTSSVSYEQYF. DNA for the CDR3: TGTGCCAGCAGCCCCACCTCTAGTGTCTCCTACGAGCAGTACTTC.

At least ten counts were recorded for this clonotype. For the CDR3, the DNA is TGTGCCAGCAGCTTGGCGGGAGGGACGGCCTACAATGAGCAGTTCTTC. The encoded protein is CASSLAGGTAYNEQFF. The chain is built from TRBV7-9 and TRBJ2-1, with 9 bases matching TRBD2. The V gene's germline CDR1 is SEHNR and CDR2 FQNEAQ (reference sequence). After removal of 3 bases from V and 2 bases from J, the junction contained 5 bases not matched to a gene. There are 16 residues in the CDR3.

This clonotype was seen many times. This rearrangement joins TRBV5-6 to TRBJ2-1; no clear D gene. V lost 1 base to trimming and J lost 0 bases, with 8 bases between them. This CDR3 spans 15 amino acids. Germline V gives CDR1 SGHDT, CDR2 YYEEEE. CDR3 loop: CASSLLPDSYNEQFF. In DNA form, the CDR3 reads TGTGCCAGCAGCTTGTTGCCAGACTCCTACAATGAGCAGTTCTTC.

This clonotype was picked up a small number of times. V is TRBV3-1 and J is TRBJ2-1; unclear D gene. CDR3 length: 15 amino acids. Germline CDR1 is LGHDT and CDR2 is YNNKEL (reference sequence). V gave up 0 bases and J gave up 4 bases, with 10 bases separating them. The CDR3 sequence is CASSQERLRYNEQFF. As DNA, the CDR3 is TGTGCCAGCAGCCAAGAACGCTTAAGGTACAATGAGCAGTTCTTC.

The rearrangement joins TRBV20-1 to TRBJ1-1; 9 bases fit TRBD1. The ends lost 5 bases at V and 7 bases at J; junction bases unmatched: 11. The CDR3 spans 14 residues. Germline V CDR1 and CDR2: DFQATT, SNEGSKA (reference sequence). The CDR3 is CSAPERRQGGEAFF. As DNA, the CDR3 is TGCAGTGCTCCGGAACGGCGACAGGGGGGTGAAGCTTTCTTT.

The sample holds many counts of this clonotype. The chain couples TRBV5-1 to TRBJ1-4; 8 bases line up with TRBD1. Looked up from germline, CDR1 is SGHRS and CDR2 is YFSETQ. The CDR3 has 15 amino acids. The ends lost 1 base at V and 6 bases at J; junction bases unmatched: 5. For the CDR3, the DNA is TGCGCCAGCAGCTTGACCGGGACAGGCGATGAAAAACTGTTTTTT. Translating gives CASSLTGTGDEKLFF.

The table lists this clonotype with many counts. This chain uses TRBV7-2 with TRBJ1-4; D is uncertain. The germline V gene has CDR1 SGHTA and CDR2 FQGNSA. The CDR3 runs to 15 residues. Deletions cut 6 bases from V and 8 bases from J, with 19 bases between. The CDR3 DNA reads TGTGCCAGCAGTCGACGCCGTTCGGGCGCCGAAAAACTGTTTTTT. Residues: CASSRRRSGAEKLFF. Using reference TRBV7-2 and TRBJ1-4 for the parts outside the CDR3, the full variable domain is GAGVSQSPSNKVTEKGKDVELRCDPISGHTALYWYRQSLGQGLEFLIYFQGNSAPDKSGLPSDRFSAERTGGSVSTLTIQRTQQEDSAVYLCASSRRRSGAEKLFFGSGTQLSVL.

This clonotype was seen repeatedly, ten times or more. The DNA of the CDR3 is TGTGCCAGCAGCTTGGCGAGCGGGAGAATTCACAATGAGCAGTTCTTC. Its translation: CASSLASGRIHNEQFF. The chain has TRBV11-2 and TRBJ2-1; 8 positions match TRBD2. V shed 3 bases, J shed 5 bases, and the junction held 9 bases outside the gene matches. This CDR3 is built from 16 residues. CDR1 and CDR2 (germline): SGHAT, FQNNGV.

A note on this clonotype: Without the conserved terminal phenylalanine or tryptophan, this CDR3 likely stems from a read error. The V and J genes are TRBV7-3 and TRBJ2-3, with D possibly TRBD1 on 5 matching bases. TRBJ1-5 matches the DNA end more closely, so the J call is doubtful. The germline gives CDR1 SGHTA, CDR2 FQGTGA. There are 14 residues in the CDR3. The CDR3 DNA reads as TGTGCCAGCAGCTTGGGGGGACGCACAGATACGCAGCATCTT. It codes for CASSLGGRTDTQHL.

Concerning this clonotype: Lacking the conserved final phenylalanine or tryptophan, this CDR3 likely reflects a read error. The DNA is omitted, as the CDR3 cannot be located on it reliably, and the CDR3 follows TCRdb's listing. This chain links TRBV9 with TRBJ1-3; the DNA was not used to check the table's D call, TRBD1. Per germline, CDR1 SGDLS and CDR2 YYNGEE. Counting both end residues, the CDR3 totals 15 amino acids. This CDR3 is CASSFGQSTGNTTYS.

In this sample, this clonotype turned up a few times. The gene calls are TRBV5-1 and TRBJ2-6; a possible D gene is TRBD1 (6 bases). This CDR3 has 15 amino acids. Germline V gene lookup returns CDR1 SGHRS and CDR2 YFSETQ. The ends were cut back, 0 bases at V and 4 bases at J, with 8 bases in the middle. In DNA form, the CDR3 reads TGCGCCAGCAGCTTGGCCGGGACAGGGGCCAACGTCCTGACTTTC. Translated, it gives CASSLAGTGANVLTF.

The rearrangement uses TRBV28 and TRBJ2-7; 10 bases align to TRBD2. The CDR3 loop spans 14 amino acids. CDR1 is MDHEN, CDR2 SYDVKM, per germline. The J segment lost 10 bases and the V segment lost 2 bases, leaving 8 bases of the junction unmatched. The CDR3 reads CASSLSLAGVSQYF. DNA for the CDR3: TGTGCCAGCAGTTTAAGCCTAGCGGGAGTCTCACAGTACTTC.